The clone carrying this T cell receptor beta chain has just one count. The data were obtained in a study of blood T cells in healthy people across ages. Next came a second PCR, run for about 7 to 12 cycles, which used a sample-barcoded 5' primer along with a J-beta primer mix. TCRdb called the 5' RACE reads again in MiXCR, with one record for every CDR3 protein. The sample has about 780,000 distinct CDR3 sequences, about half seen once; the top ten hold roughly 18%. This CDR3 comprises 16 residues. Germline V lookup: CDR1 MDHEN, CDR2 SYDVKM. Trimming took 4 bases from V and 7 from J; bases not matched to a gene: 12.

The chain links TRBV28 to TRBJ1-5; 8 bases align to TRBD1. The specimen was blood. This TCR derives from a man aged 80 or over in good health. The CDR3 here is CASSSLAGGAHQPQHF. In DNA, the CDR3 is TGTGCCAGCAGTTCCCTGGCAGGGGGCGCGCACCAGCCCCAGCATTTT.